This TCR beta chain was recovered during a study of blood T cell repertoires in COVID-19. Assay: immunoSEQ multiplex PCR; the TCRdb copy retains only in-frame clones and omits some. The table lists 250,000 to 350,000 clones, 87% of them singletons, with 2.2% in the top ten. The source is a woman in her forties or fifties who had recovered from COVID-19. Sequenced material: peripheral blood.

CDR3 protein: CASRDRGDQPQHF. The DNA for the CDR3 is TGTGCCAGCCGCGACAGGGGTGATCAGCCCCAGCATTTT. V gene TRBV19 combines with J gene TRBJ1-5; 8 positions agree with TRBD1. The CDR3 totals 13 residues. CDR1 is LNHDA and CDR2 is SQIVND in the germline V gene (reference sequence). V was clipped by 9 bases and J by 5 bases; unmatched bases: 6. Using reference TRBV19 and TRBJ1-5 for the parts outside the CDR3, the full variable domain is DGGITQSPKYLFRKEGQNVTLSCEQNLNHDAMYWYRQDPGQGLRLIYYSQIVNDFQKGDIAEGYSVSREKKESFPLTVTSAQKNPTAFYLCASRDRGDQPQHFGDGTRLSIL.